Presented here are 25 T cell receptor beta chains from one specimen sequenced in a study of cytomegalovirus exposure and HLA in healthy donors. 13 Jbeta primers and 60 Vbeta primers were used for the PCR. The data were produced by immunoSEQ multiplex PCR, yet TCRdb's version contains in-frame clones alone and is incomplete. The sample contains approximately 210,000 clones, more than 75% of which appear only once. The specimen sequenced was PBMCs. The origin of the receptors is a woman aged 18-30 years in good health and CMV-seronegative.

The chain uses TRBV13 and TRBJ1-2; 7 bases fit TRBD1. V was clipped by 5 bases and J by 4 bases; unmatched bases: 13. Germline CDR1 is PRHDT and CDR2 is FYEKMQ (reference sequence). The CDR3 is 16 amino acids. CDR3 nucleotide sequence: TGTGCCAGCAGCCAGGGGGGACACCCGAGGACCTATGGCTACACCTTC. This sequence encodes CASSQGGHPRTYGYTF. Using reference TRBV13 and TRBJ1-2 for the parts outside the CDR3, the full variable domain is AAGVIQSPRHLIKEKRETATLKCYPIPRHDTVYWYQQGPGQDPQFLISFYEKMQSDKGSIPDRFSAQQFSDYHSELNMSSLELGDSALYFCASSQGGHPRTYGYTFGSGTRLTVV.

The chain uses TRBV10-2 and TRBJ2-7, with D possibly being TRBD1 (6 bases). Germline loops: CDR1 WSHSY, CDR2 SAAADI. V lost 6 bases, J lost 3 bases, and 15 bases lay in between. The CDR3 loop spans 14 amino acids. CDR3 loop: CASRKRQAVYEQYF. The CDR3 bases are TGCGCCAGCAGAAAGAGACAGGCCGTCTACGAGCAGTACTTC.

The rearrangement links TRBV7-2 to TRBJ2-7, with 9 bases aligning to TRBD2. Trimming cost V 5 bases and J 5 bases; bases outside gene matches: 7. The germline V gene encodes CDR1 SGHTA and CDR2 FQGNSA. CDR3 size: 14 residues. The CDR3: CASSLGLALNEQYF. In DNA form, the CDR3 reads TGTGCCAGCAGCCTGGGACTAGCTTTGAACGAGCAGTACTTC.

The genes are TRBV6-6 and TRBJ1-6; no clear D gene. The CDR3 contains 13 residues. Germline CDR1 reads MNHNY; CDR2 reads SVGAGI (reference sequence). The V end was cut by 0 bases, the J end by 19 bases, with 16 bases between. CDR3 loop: CASSYSGRGRIHF. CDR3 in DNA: TGTGCCAGCAGTTACTCGGGCCGGGGAAGAATTCACTTT.

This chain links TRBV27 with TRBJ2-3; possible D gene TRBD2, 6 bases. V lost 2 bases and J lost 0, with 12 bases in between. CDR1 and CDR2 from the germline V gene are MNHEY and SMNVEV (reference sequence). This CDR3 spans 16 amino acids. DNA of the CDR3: TGTGCCAGCAGTTTAGTAGCGGCCTCTAGCACAGATACGCAGTATTTT. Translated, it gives CASSLVAASSTDTQYF.

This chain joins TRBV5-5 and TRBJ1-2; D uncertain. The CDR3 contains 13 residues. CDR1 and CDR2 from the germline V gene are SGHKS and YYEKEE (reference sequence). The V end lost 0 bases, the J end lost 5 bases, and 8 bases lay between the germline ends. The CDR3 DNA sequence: TGTGCCAGCAGCTTGGAACAGCTTTATGGCTACACCTTC. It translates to CASSLEQLYGYTF.

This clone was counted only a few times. CDR3 protein: CASSLAPGDYEQYF. CDR3 DNA sequence: TGTGCCAGCAGCTTGGCCCCAGGGGACTACGAGCAGTACTTC. V and J are TRBV5-6 and TRBJ2-7, with D possibly being TRBD1 (6 bases). The germline gives CDR1 SGHDT, CDR2 YYEEEE. The V end lost 0 bases, the J end lost 3 bases, and 10 bases lay between the germline ends. This CDR3 comprises 14 residues.

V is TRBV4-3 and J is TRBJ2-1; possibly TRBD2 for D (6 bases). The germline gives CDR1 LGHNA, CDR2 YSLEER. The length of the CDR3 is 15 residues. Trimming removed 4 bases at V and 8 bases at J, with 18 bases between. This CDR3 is CASSLRDSRRDEQFF. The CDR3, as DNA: TGCGCCAGCAGCCTTCGGGACTCCCGTAGGGATGAGCAGTTCTTC.

Here the CDR3 reads CASSTGTGGQPQHF. CDR3 DNA: TGTGCCAGCAGCACCGGGACAGGGGGTCAGCCCCAGCATTTT. This chain connects TRBV5-5 to TRBJ1-5, with 11 positions matching TRBD1. Trimming at V came to 4 bases and at J to 6 bases, leaving 3 bases not matched to a gene. Germline CDR1 SGHKS, CDR2 YYEKEE (reference sequence). CDR3 length: 14 residues.

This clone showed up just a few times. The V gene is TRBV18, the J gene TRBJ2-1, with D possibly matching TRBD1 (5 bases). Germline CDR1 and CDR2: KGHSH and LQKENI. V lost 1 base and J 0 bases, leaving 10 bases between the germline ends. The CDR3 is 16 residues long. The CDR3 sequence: CASSPRQLSSYNEQFF. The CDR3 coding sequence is TGTGCCAGCTCACCACGACAGTTAAGCTCCTACAATGAGCAGTTCTTC.

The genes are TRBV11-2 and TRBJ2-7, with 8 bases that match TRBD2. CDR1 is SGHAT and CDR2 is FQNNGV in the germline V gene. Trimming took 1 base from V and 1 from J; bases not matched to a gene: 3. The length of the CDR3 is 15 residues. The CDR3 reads CASSLAGGYSYEQYF. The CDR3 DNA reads TGTGCCAGCAGCTTAGCGGGGGGGTATTCCTACGAGCAGTACTTC.

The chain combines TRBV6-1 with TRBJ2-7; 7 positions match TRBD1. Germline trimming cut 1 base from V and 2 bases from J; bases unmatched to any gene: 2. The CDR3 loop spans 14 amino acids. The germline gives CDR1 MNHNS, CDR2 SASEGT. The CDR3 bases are TGTGCCAGCAGTGAAGGGACAGGTCCCTACGAGCAGTACTTC. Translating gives CASSEGTGPYEQYF.

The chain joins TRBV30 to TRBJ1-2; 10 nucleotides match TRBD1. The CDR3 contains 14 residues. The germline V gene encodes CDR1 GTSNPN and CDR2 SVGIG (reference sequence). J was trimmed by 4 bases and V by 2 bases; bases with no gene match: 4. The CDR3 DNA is TGTGCCTGGAGTCGACAGGGGGCGGGCTATGGCTACACCTTC. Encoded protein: CAWSRQGAGYGYTF. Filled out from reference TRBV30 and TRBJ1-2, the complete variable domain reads SQTIHQWPATLVQPVGSPLSLECTVEGTSNPNLYWYRQAAGRGLQLLFYSVGIGQISSEVPQNLSASRPQDRQFILSSKKLLLSDSGFYLCAWSRQGAGYGYTFGSGTRLTVV.

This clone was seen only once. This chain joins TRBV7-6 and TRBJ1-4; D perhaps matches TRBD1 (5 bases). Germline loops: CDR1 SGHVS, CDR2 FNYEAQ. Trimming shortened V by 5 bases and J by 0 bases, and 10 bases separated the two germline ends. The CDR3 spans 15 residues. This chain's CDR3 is CASSHTGSTNEKLFF. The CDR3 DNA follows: TGTGCCAGCAGCCACACAGGTTCAACTAATGAAAAACTGTTTTTT.

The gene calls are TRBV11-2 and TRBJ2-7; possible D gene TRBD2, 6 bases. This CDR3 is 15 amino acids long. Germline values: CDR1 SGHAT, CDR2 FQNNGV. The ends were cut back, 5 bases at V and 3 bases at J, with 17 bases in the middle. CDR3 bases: TGTGCCAGCAGCCCAGAGGGGACTTCCCTCTACGAGCAGTACTTC. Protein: CASSPEGTSLYEQYF.

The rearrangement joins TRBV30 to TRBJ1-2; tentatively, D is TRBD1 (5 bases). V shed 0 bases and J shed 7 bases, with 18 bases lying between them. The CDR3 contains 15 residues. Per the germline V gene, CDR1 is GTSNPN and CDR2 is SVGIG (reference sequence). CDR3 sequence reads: CAWSVTSGRVGGYTF. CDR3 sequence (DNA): TGTGCCTGGAGTGTAACGTCGGGCAGGGTGGGTGGCTACACCTTC.

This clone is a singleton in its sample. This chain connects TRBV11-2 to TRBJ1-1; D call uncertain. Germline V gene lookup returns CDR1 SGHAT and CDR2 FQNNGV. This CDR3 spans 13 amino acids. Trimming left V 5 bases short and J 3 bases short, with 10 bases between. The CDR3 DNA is TGTGCCAGCAGCCCTTTCGAGGACACTGAAGCTTTCTTT. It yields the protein CASSPFEDTEAFF.

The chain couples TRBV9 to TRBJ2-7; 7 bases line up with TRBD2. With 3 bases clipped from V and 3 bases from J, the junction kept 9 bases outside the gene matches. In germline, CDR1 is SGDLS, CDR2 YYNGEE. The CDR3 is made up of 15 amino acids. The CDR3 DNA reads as TGTGCCAGCAGCGCCGGGGAGGGCAGGAACTACGAGCAGTACTTC. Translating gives CASSAGEGRNYEQYF.

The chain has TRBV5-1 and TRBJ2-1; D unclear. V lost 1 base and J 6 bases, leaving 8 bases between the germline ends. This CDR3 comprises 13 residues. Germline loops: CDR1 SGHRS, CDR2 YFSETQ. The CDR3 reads CASSLNVGNEQFF. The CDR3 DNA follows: TGCGCCAGCAGCTTGAACGTCGGCAATGAGCAGTTCTTC. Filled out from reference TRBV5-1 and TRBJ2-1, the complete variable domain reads KAGVTQTPRYLIKTRGQQVTLSCSPISGHRSVSWYQQTPGQGLQFLFEYFSETQRNKGNFPGRFSGRQFSNSRSEMNVSTLELGDSALYLCASSLNVGNEQFFGPGTRLTVL.

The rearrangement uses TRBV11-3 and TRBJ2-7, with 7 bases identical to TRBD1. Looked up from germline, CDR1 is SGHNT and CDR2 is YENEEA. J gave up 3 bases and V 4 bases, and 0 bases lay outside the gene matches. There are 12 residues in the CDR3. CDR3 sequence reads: CASSWTGYEQYF. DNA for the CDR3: TGTGCCAGCAGCTGGACAGGCTACGAGCAGTACTTC.

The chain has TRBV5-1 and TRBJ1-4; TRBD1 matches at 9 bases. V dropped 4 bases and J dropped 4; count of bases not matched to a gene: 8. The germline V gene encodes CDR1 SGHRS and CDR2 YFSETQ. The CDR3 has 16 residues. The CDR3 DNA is TGCGCCAGCAGCATGGACAGGGGATATGGTAATGAAAAACTGTTTTTT. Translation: CASSMDRGYGNEKLFF.

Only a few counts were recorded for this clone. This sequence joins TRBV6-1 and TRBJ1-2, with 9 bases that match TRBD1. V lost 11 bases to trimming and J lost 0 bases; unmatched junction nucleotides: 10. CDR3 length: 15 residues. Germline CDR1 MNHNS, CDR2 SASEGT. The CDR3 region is CASHATGGSNYGYTF. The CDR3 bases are TGTGCCTCCCATGCGACAGGGGGGTCTAACTATGGCTACACCTTC.

The DNA for the CDR3 is TGTGCCAGCAGCTTGCGACTAGCGGGAGGTACAGATACGCAGTATTTT. It yields the protein CASSLRLAGGTDTQYF. The chain employs TRBV5-4 and TRBJ2-3; TRBD2 agrees at 13 bases. V shed 1 base and J 3 bases; nucleotides not matched to a gene: 2. The CDR3 is 16 amino acids. Germline CDR1 and CDR2: SGHNT and YYREEE (reference sequence). Full variable domain (missing parts from reference TRBV5-4 and TRBJ2-3): ETGVTQSPTHLIKTRGQQVTLRCSSQSGHNTVSWYQQALGQGPQFIFQYYREEENGRGNFPPRFSGLQFPNYSSELNVNALELDDSALYLCASSLRLAGGTDTQYFGPGTRLTVL.

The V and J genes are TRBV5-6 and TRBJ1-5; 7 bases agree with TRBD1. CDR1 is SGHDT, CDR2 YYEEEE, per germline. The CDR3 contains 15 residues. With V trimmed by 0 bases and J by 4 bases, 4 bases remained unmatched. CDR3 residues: CASSLGDRENQPQHF. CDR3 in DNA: TGTGCCAGCAGCTTGGGAGACAGGGAGAATCAGCCCCAGCATTTT.

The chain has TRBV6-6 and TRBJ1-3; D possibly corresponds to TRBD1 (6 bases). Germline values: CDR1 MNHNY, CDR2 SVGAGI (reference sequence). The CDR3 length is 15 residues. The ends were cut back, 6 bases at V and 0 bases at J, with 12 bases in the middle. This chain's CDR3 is CASSPTGSSGNTIYF. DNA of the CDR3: TGTGCCAGCAGCCCAACAGGGAGCTCTGGAAACACCATATATTTT.